This T cell receptor beta chain was recorded in a study of CD8 T cells in Susac syndrome. Findings and limits, study-wide: It was acknowledged in the study that its TCR sequencing and HLA analysis involved a relatively small number of individuals.

The CDR3 spans 13 residues. Trimming took off 0 bases at V and 6 bases at J, with 6 bases between the two ends. Looked up from germline, CDR1 is LGHDT and CDR2 is YNNKEL (reference sequence). RNA was extracted with the RNeasy kit, and a quantity of roughly 0.5 to 1 ug was reverse transcribed using random hexamers. Multiplex immunoSEQ PCR targeted 54 Vbeta and 13 Jbeta TCR beta segments. MiXCR, run by TCRdb on the immunoSEQ multiplex PCR reads, gives a single entry per CDR3 protein. Of 90,000 to 150,000 distinct CDR3 sequences in the sample, about 92% are singletons; the top ten hold 0.093%. To note about this clonotype: The antigen remains unidentified.

The sample comprised CD4+ T cells from PBMCs. The sequence derives from a human donor with multiple sclerosis. The gene calls are TRBV3-1 and TRBJ1-5; D remains ambiguous. This CDR3 reads CASSQELGQPQHF. The CDR3, as DNA: TGTGCCAGCAGCCAAGAGTTAGGTCAGCCCCAGCATTTT.